Listed here are 12 T cell receptor beta chains from one sample, sequenced in a study of blood T cell repertoires in COVID-19. The data were produced by immunoSEQ multiplex PCR, yet TCRdb's version contains in-frame clones alone and is incomplete. The sample includes approximately 230,000 clones, around 80% of them seen just once. The sequencing input was peripheral blood. The receptors here all came from a man younger than 45 with active or convalescent COVID-19.

J is TRBJ1-4 and V is TRBV3-1 (or the pseudogene TRBV3-2); a weak D match, TRBD1 (6 bases). The CDR3 is 17 residues long. The germline V gene encodes CDR1 LGHDT and CDR2 YNNKEL (reference sequence). The ends were cut back, 0 bases at V and 4 bases at J, with 15 bases in the middle. CDR3 DNA: TGTGCCAGCAGCCAAGAAGGGACATCCTTGGTTAATGAAAAACTGTTTTTT. It specifies CASSQEGTSLVNEKLFF.

The table lists this clone with a count of one. This chain connects TRBV6-5 to TRBJ1-2; perhaps TRBD1 as D (5 bases). Trimming removed 0 bases from V and 4 bases from J, with 12 bases in between. CDR1 MNHEY and CDR2 SVGAGI come from the germline V gene. The CDR3 runs 15 residues. The CDR3 protein is CASSYSLWGSYGYTF. CDR3 coding DNA: TGTGCCAGCAGTTACTCGCTGTGGGGCAGCTATGGCTACACCTTC.

The chain joins TRBV18 to TRBJ1-4, with D tentatively TRBD1 (5 bases). CDR1 and CDR2 from the germline V gene are KGHSH and LQKENI. CDR3 length equals 14 residues. The ends were cut back, 6 bases at V and 7 bases at J, with 15 bases in the middle. The CDR3 nucleotides are TGTGCCAGCTCTGTGACAGCCAACCTTGAAAAACTGTTTTTT. It is translated as CASSVTANLEKLFF.

The CDR3 nucleotides read TGTGCCATCAGTGAGTCGTGGGGGGATGGCGGAAAACTGTTTTTT. Translating gives CAISESWGDGGKLFF. The chain is built from TRBV10-3 and TRBJ1-4; D perhaps matches TRBD1 (5 bases). V lost 0 bases and J lost 10, with 15 bases in between. Germline V gives CDR1 ENHRY, CDR2 SYGVKD. This CDR3 region has 15 residues.

The rearrangement links TRBV12-3 or TRBV12-4 to TRBJ2-2; maybe TRBD1 (6 bases). The CDR3 runs to 13 residues. V lost 11 bases to trimming and J lost 4 bases, with 14 bases between them. The CDR3 is CADRSLGTGELFF. The CDR3 bases are TGTGCCGACAGGTCTCTCGGCACCGGGGAGCTGTTTTTT.

For the CDR3, the DNA is TGTGCCAGCAGTGAAAAGTTTGGTGTCGCAGGGAGGGGCACTGAAGCTTTCTTT. It codes for CASSEKFGVAGRGTEAFF. The V and J genes are TRBV6-1 and TRBJ1-1; tentative D call: TRBD1 (5 bases). Trimming took 2 bases from V and 4 from J, leaving 23 bases between them. Germline V lookup: CDR1 MNHNS, CDR2 SASEGT. The CDR3 contains 18 residues.

V usage is TRBV9 and J usage is TRBJ1-5; 12 bases are shared with TRBD1. The V segment lost 4 bases and the J segment 7 bases; nucleotides outside the gene matches: 12. This CDR3 has 17 amino acids. CDR1 and CDR2 (germline): SGDLS, YYNGEE. As DNA, the CDR3 is TGTGCCAGCAGCAACCCACCGGGACAGGGGGCTCGGCAGCCCCAGCATTTT. It is translated as CASSNPPGQGARQPQHF.

CDR3 sequence reads: CASRTTGNYGYTF. The DNA of the CDR3 is TGTGCCAGTAGAACGACAGGGAACTATGGCTACACCTTC. The V call is TRBV19, the J call TRBJ1-2, with 7 bases identical to TRBD1. The V and J ends lost 6 bases and 2 bases, in that order; junction bases with no gene match: 3. Germline V gene data show CDR1 as LNHDA and CDR2 as SQIVND (reference sequence). The CDR3 has 13 amino acids. The full variable domain, in which reference TRBV19 and TRBJ1-2 provide the parts outside the CDR3, is DGGITQSPKYLFRKEGQNVTLSCEQNLNHDAMYWYRQDPGQGLRLIYYSQIVNDFQKGDIAEGYSVSREKKESFPLTVTSAQKNPTAFYLCASRTTGNYGYTFGSGTRLTVV.

This chain uses TRBV5-4 with TRBJ2-2; TRBD2 aligns across 8 bases. The CDR3 is 15 residues long. In germline, CDR1 is SGHNT, CDR2 YYREEE (reference sequence). V lost 7 bases and J lost 5; bases outside the gene matches: 10. The DNA of the CDR3 is TGTGCCAGCCGCAAGTCGGGGGGGCGGACCGGGGAGCTGTTTTTT. This gives the protein CASRKSGGRTGELFF.

The chain carries TRBV18 and TRBJ2-4; 8 bases match TRBD1. Per germline, CDR1 KGHSH and CDR2 LQKENI. The CDR3 is 17 residues long. V was clipped by 3 bases and J by 1 base; unmatched bases: 8. The CDR3 sequence is CASSPRTGSGAKNIQYF. CDR3 bases: TGTGCCAGCTCACCGAGGACAGGGAGTGGGGCCAAAAACATTCAGTACTTC.

V and J are TRBV6-5 and TRBJ2-7, with 9 bases identical to TRBD1. The germline CDR1 and CDR2 sequences are MNHEY and SVGAGI. Germline trimming cut 6 bases from V and 9 bases from J; bases unmatched to any gene: 9. This CDR3 spans 13 amino acids. This CDR3 is CASSLVGQGRQYF. The CDR3 DNA reads as TGTGCCAGCAGCCTAGTGGGACAGGGTCGGCAGTACTTC.

The chain is built from TRBV7-6 and TRBJ1-1; 8 bases match TRBD1. This CDR3 spans 17 amino acids. Germline V gene lookup returns CDR1 SGHVS and CDR2 FNYEAQ. Unmatched junction bases numbered 15, after V lost 5 bases and J lost 4 bases. CDR3 region: CASSLSPGQEDGTEAFF. The CDR3 nucleotides are TGTGCCAGCAGCCTGTCCCCGGGACAGGAAGATGGCACTGAAGCTTTCTTT.